This TCR beta chain originates from a study of blood T cells in healthy people across ages. Together with a sample-barcoded 5' primer, a J-beta primer mix was included in a second PCR lasting about 7 to 11 cycles. TCRdb reprocessed the 5' RACE reads with MiXCR, giving one entry per CDR3 protein. The table records 1.5 million to 1.8 million distinct CDR3 sequences, roughly 43% of them present only once. The CDR3 is 15 amino acids. Trimming at V came to 4 bases and at J to 7 bases, leaving 12 bases not matched to a gene. Germline V lookup: CDR1 SGHAT, CDR2 FQNNGV. Sequenced input: blood. The clonotype originates from a woman aged 18-29 years in good health. The V call is TRBV11-2, the J call TRBJ1-1; 7 bases line up with TRBD1. In nucleotides, the CDR3 is TGTGCCAGCAGCTCGCCCAGACAGGGAACCCGTGAAGCTTTCTTT. Translating gives CASSSPRQGTREAFF.